What follows are 19 T cell receptor beta chains derived from one specimen sequenced in a study of CD8+CD57+ T cells in acquired aplastic anemia. Template material for TCR beta VDJ and CDR3 profiling consisted of genomic DNA. TCRdb processed the reads anew with MiXCR; each CDR3 protein has one entry. The sample has a few hundred thousand distinct CDR3 sequences, about half seen once. CD8+CD57+ cell expansion, shown by flow cytometry, had occurred in the patients selected for sequencing. Material: sorted CD4+, CD8+, or CD8+CD57+ T cells (not recorded which) from PBMCs. The receptors stem from a human donor with aplastic anemia.

This clonotype was recorded at least ten times. CDR3 coding DNA: TGTGCCATCAGCGGGAGTCGGACAGGGGGCTCTGGGGCCAACGTCCTGACTTTC. Its protein product is CAISGSRTGGSGANVLTF. V is TRBV10-3 and J is TRBJ2-6; 10 bases are shared with TRBD1. Germline V lookup: CDR1 ENHRY, CDR2 SYGVKD. The junction had 8 bases not matched to a gene; V was cut back by 6 bases and J by 0 bases. The CDR3 covers 18 residues.

The V and J genes are TRBV5-1 and TRBJ2-5; 9 nucleotides agree with TRBD1. Looked up from germline, CDR1 is SGHRS and CDR2 is YFSETQ. J gave up 4 bases and V 4 bases, and 8 bases lay outside the gene matches. The CDR3 is made up of 15 amino acids. CDR3 DNA: TGCGCCAGCAGCCAGTACGGGACAGGGAGAGAGACCCAGTACTTC. It codes for CASSQYGTGRETQYF.

This chain connects TRBV9 to TRBJ2-3; 7 nucleotides match TRBD2. V shed 3 bases, J shed 3 bases, and the junction held 7 bases outside the gene matches. The length of the CDR3 is 15 residues. CDR1 is SGDLS, CDR2 YYNGEE, per germline. This CDR3 is CASSEAPGLTDTQYF. The CDR3 bases are TGTGCCAGCAGCGAAGCACCGGGACTAACAGATACGCAGTATTTT.

This chain connects TRBV20-1 to TRBJ1-1; weak D call: TRBD1 (6 bases). Per the germline V gene, CDR1 is DFQATT and CDR2 is SNEGSKA (reference sequence). CDR3 length: 13 residues. The V gene lost 3 bases and the J gene lost 1 base, with 9 bases spanning the gap. The CDR3 nucleotides read TGCAGTGCTAGGCAACAGGGGAACACTGAAGCTTTCTTT. Translated, it gives CSARQQGNTEAFF.

The chain carries TRBV2 and TRBJ1-3; D ambiguous. The CDR3 sequence is 15 residues long. Germline lookup yields CDR1 SNHLY and CDR2 FYNNEI. Trimming took 3 bases from V and 0 from J, leaving 9 bases between them. The DNA of the CDR3 is TGTGCCAGCAGTGAGGTCAAAGGCTCTGGAAACACCATATATTTT. As protein: CASSEVKGSGNTIYF.

This clonotype was observed at least ten times. The rearrangement uses TRBV5-1 and TRBJ2-2; the match to TRBD1 covers 9 bases. The germline CDR1 and CDR2 sequences are SGHRS and YFSETQ. The CDR3 has 16 residues. Trimming took 3 bases from V and 0 from J; bases not matched to a gene: 3. The CDR3 bases are TGCGCCAGCAGCTACGGGACAGGGACGAACACCGGGGAGCTGTTTTTT. The encoded protein is CASSYGTGTNTGELFF.

This chain uses TRBV2 with TRBJ2-3; D is perhaps TRBD1 (6 bases). The CDR3 totals 14 residues. Looked up from germline, CDR1 is SNHLY and CDR2 is FYNNEI. V shed 7 bases and J shed 3 bases, with 14 bases lying between them. CDR3 coding DNA: TGTGCCAGCAAAGTTGGACAGTCTACAGATACGCAGTATTTT. It specifies CASKVGQSTDTQYF.

The table lists this clonotype with a count of one. This chain joins TRBV10-3 and TRBJ1-2, with 9 bases aligning to TRBD1. Germline values: CDR1 ENHRY, CDR2 SYGVKD. The CDR3 length is 14 residues. Germline trimming cut 7 bases from V and 4 bases from J; bases unmatched to any gene: 7. The CDR3 nucleotides are TGTGCCATCAACCACGGGACAGGGCTCTATGGCTACACCTTC. Amino acid sequence: CAINHGTGLYGYTF.

The V call is TRBV11-2, the J call TRBJ1-1; unclear D gene. The CDR3 has 14 residues. Germline CDR1 SGHAT, CDR2 FQNNGV. V was pared by 6 bases and J by 5 bases, with 16 bases between. CDR3 loop: CASSARTGNTEAFF. CDR3 nucleotides: TGTGCCAGCAGTGCCAGGACGGGGAATACTGAAGCTTTCTTT.

The table lists this clonotype with a count of one. Because it lacks the conserved phenylalanine or tryptophan at the end, this CDR3 is likely a read error. The V call is TRBV5-1, the J call TRBJ1-6; D is undetermined. The germline V and J ends were trimmed by 2 bases and 9 bases, with 15 bases remaining between them. This CDR3 spans 15 amino acids. Germline-derived CDR1 and CDR2 are SGHRS and YFSETQ. The CDR3 reads CASSFGKSVGSPLHL. In DNA, the CDR3 is TGCGCCAGCAGCTTCGGAAAGAGTGTAGGTTCACCCCTCCACTTA.

The genes are TRBV7-2 and TRBJ2-5; maybe TRBD1 (6 bases). This CDR3 is 15 amino acids long. Trimming pared 1 base from V and 5 bases from J, leaving 14 bases between. CDR1 and CDR2 from the germline V gene are SGHTA and FQGNSA. CDR3 loop: CASSLETGQWETQYF. In nucleotides, the CDR3 is TGTGCCAGCAGCTTAGAGACAGGCCAGTGGGAGACCCAGTACTTC.

Comment on this clonotype: With a much larger clone just one base away, this may be a read error. The chain recombines TRBV4-1 with TRBJ2-7; 9 nucleotides align to TRBD1. CDR3 length: 14 amino acids. In germline, CDR1 is MGHRA, CDR2 YSYEKL. DNA of the CDR3: TGCGCCAGCAGCGCGGGACAGGGTAAATACGAGCAGCACTTC. Encoded protein: CASSAGQGKYEQHF.

On this clonotype: The conserved phenylalanine or tryptophan normally closing the CDR3 is absent here, so this likely arose from a read error. This sequence joins TRBV29-1 and TRBJ2-7, with TRBD2 matching 15 bases. The CDR3 covers 15 residues. Germline CDR1 is SQVTM and CDR2 is ANQGSEA. Trimming took 7 bases from V and 4 from J; bases not matched to a gene: 8. The CDR3 loop reads CSAEGLAGGPYEQYL. For the CDR3, the DNA is TGCAGCGCCGAAGGACTAGCGGGAGGGCCGTACGAGCAGTACCTC.

The V and J genes are TRBV24-1 and TRBJ2-3; D ambiguous. Germline V CDR1 and CDR2: KGHDR, SFDVKD. The CDR3 is 15 residues long. With 9 bases removed from V and 6 bases from J, the gap between germline ends came to 21 bases. The CDR3 nucleotides are TGTGCCACCTGGGCGAACGACCTTCGTGGGGATACGCAGTATTTT. It is translated as CATWANDLRGDTQYF.

V and J are TRBV6-5 and TRBJ1-3; possibly TRBD1 for D (5 bases). This CDR3 comprises 16 residues. V was shortened by 0 bases and J by 6 bases, with 15 bases between the two germline ends. In germline, CDR1 is MNHEY, CDR2 SVGAGI. CDR3 sequence: CASSYSKDGGVNTIYF. DNA of the CDR3: TGTGCCAGCAGTTACTCGAAGGATGGGGGGGTAAACACCATATATTTT.

This clonotype has ten or more counts. This rearrangement joins TRBV11-3 to TRBJ1-3; D is perhaps TRBD1 (5 bases). The CDR3 contains 14 residues. V lost 3 bases to trimming and J lost 4 bases, with 10 bases between them. Germline V gene lookup returns CDR1 SGHNT and CDR2 YENEEA. In DNA, the CDR3 is TGTGCCAGCAGCTTGGGGACGTGGGGAAACACCATATATTTT. Residues: CASSLGTWGNTIYF.

The V gene is TRBV11-3, the J gene TRBJ2-3; 8 bases align to TRBD2. In germline, CDR1 is SGHNT, CDR2 YENEEA. This CDR3 spans 15 amino acids. The junction had 7 bases not matched to a gene; V was cut back by 4 bases and J by 4 bases. CDR3 sequence (DNA): TGTGCCAGCAGCTCACGGGGGGGCCTGGCAGATACGCAGTATTTT. Translating gives CASSSRGGLADTQYF.

This clonotype was counted at least ten times. The genes are TRBV4-1 and TRBJ1-2; D remains unclear. In germline, CDR1 is MGHRA, CDR2 YSYEKL. The ends were cut back, 0 bases at V and 3 bases at J, with 8 bases in the middle. This CDR3 is 14 amino acids long. The CDR3 DNA follows: TGCGCCAGCAGCCAAGATTACCTAGACTATGGCTACACCTTC. Translating gives CASSQDYLDYGYTF.

J is TRBJ2-7 and V is TRBV7-3; perhaps TRBD2 as D (7 bases). This CDR3 has 13 amino acids. V lost 6 bases to trimming and J lost 7 bases, with 16 bases between them. In germline, CDR1 is SGHTA, CDR2 FQGTGA. The CDR3 region has the DNA TGTGCCAGCAGGGTTGCGGGGGCTGGGGAGCAGTACGTC. Translation: CASRVAGAGEQYV.